Listed below are T cell receptor beta chains from one sample, sequenced in a study of cytomegalovirus exposure and HLA in healthy donors. Generated by immunoSEQ multiplex PCR, the TCRdb table keeps only in-frame clones and is missing some. Across around 140,000 clones, the top ten clones capture about 0.96% of the sample. Sequencing used PBMCs. All receptors derive from a male donor in good health and CMV-seronegative. Each CDR3 is given with its conserved first and last residue. D genes are given only for firm matches.

v_gene	d_gene	j_gene	CDR3aa	CDR3nt
TRBV25-1	TRBD1	TRBJ1-1	CATLDRADTEAFF	TGTGCCACCTTGGACAGGGCTGACACTGAAGCTTTCTTT
TRBV5-6	TRBD1	TRBJ2-7	CASSLSGTESYEQYF	TGTGCCAGCAGCTTGTCCGGGACAGAATCCTACGAGCAGTACTTC
TRBV7-2	.	TRBJ2-7	CASSSLGEAEQYF	TGTGCCAGCAGCTCCTTGGGAGAGGCCGAGCAGTACTTC
TRBV28	TRBD1	TRBJ1-1	CASPGQGSTEAFF	TGTGCCAGTCCTGGACAGGGGAGCACTGAAGCTTTCTTT
TRBV27	TRBD1	TRBJ1-4	CASSFIGQGSEKLFF	TGTGCCAGCAGTTTCATCGGACAGGGGAGCGAAAAACTGTTTTTT
TRBV5-1	TRBD1	TRBJ1-2	CASSPLTGIQGYTF	TGCGCCAGCAGCCCGCTGACAGGGATTCAAGGCTACACCTTC
TRBV19	TRBD1	TRBJ1-5	CASSSGTGPHQPQHF	TGTGCCAGTAGTTCAGGGACAGGCCCCCATCAGCCCCAGCATTTT
TRBV4-3	TRBD1	TRBJ2-7	CASSQEGQGVYEQYF	TGCGCCAGCAGCCAAGAAGGACAGGGAGTCTACGAGCAGTACTTC
TRBV5-4	.	TRBJ2-2	CASSLVGTSNTGELFF	TGTGCCAGCAGCTTGGTGGGGACTTCGAACACCGGGGAGCTGTTTTTT
TRBV5-4	.	TRBJ1-5	CASSFAGGRDQPQHF	TGTGCCAGCAGCTTCGCGGGGGGCCGAGATCAGCCCCAGCATTTT
TRBV30	.	TRBJ2-3	CAWSERPGTDTQYF	TGTGCCTGGAGTGAGCGGCCTGGCACAGATACGCAGTATTTT
TRBV5-6	.	TRBJ1-4	CASSLGPGTPDEKLFF	TGTGCCAGCAGCTTGGGCCCGGGAACTCCAGATGAAAAACTGTTTTTT
TRBV29-1	.	TRBJ2-6	CSVGVRGPRKAGANVLTF	TGCAGCGTTGGGGTAAGGGGCCCTCGAAAGGCTGGGGCCAACGTCCTGACTTTC
TRBV18	TRBD2	TRBJ2-1	CASSLRLAGGLYNEQFF	TGTGCCAGCTCTCTACGACTAGCGGGGGGTCTCTACAATGAGCAGTTCTTC
TRBV28	TRBD1	TRBJ1-2	CASSSGPGQGYRGDYGYTF	TGTGCCAGCAGTTCGGGGCCGGGACAGGGCTACCGGGGAGACTATGGCTACACCTTC
TRBV6-5	TRBD2	TRBJ2-7	CASSSLAGDTPYEQYF	TGTGCCAGCAGTTCACTAGCGGGAGATACCCCCTACGAGCAGTACTTC
TRBV6-5	TRBD1	TRBJ2-1	CASKGARSSYNEQFF	TGTGCCAGCAAGGGGGCCCGCAGCTCCTACAATGAGCAGTTCTTC
TRBV2	.	TRBJ2-5	CASSESGVPGGTQYF	TGTGCCAGCAGTGAATCGGGGGTACCCGGTGGGACCCAGTACTTC
TRBV7-2	TRBD2	TRBJ2-7	CASSPLAGGPFNEQYF	TGTGCCAGCAGCCCCTTAGCGGGGGGGCCATTCAACGAGCAGTACTTC
TRBV18	.	TRBJ2-7	CASSVGGTTNFNSQYF	TGTGCCAGCTCGGTTGGGGGCACAACCAATTTCAACTCGCAGTACTTC
TRBV30	.	TRBJ1-5	CAWSHYRNQPQHF	TGTGCCTGGAGTCATTATCGGAATCAGCCCCAGCATTTT
TRBV7-2	TRBD1	TRBJ1-1	CASSPGQGNTEAFF	TGTGCCAGCAGCCCAGGACAGGGGAACACTGAAGCTTTCTTT
TRBV29-1	TRBD1	TRBJ1-2	CSDYRGPNYGYTF	TGCAGCGACTACAGGGGCCCAAACTATGGCTACACCTTC
TRBV7-3	.	TRBJ2-3	CASSLAVPGTDTQYF	TGTGCCAGCAGCTTAGCGGTCCCGGGCACAGATACGCAGTATTTT
TRBV5-1	TRBD1	TRBJ1-2	CASSFDRVGYTF	TGCGCCAGCAGCTTTGACAGGGTGGGCTACACCTTC
TRBV4-2	.	TRBJ2-1	CASSQPPSVQKNEQFF	TGTGCCAGCAGCCAGCCCCCTAGCGTTCAAAAGAATGAGCAGTTCTTC
TRBV27	.	TRBJ1-5	CASRISWGLEQPQHF	TGTGCCAGCAGGATCTCCTGGGGGCTGGAGCAGCCCCAGCATTTT
TRBV4-3	.	TRBJ2-7	CASSQNSGSVGEQYF	TGCGCCAGCAGCCAAAACTCAGGGTCCGTGGGAGAGCAGTACTTC
TRBV5-6	.	TRBJ1-1	CASSFQSPTEAFF	TGTGCCAGCAGCTTTCAGTCGCCCACTGAAGCTTTCTTT
TRBV7-2	.	TRBJ1-2	CASSPRQGFYGYTF	TGTGCCAGCAGCCCCCGGCAGGGCTTCTATGGCTACACCTTC
TRBV7-8	TRBD2	TRBJ2-7	CASSPGLAMREQYF	TGTGCCAGCAGCCCGGGACTAGCAATGCGCGAGCAGTACTTC
TRBV19	TRBD1	TRBJ2-3	CASSLQTGISTDTQYF	TGTGCCAGTAGTCTCCAGACAGGGATAAGCACAGATACGCAGTATTTT
TRBV27	.	TRBJ1-5	CASSLDSNQPQHF	TGTGCCAGCAGTCTAGACAGCAATCAGCCCCAGCATTTT
TRBV10-3	.	TRBJ1-1	CAISVEENTEAFF	TGTGCCATCAGTGTTGAGGAGAACACTGAAGCTTTCTTT
TRBV11-2	TRBD1	TRBJ2-7	CASSLATGLSYEQYF	TGTGCCAGCAGCTTAGCGACAGGGCTCTCCTACGAGCAGTACTTC
TRBV2	.	TRBJ2-7	CASSATGFGYEQYF	TGTGCCAGCAGCGCGACAGGATTCGGCTACGAGCAGTACTTC
TRBV5-6	.	TRBJ1-6	CASSPGGRFRPLHF	TGTGCCAGCAGTCCGGGGGGACGGTTCCGACCCCTCCACTTT
TRBV28	.	TRBJ1-1	CASIRGSDTEAFF	TGTGCCAGCATCCGGGGGTCTGACACTGAAGCTTTCTTT
TRBV15	.	TRBJ1-5	CATSSGDNQPQHF	TGTGCCACCAGTTCGGGGGACAATCAGCCCCAGCATTTT
TRBV5-6	.	TRBJ2-2	CASSLANTGELFF	TGTGCCAGCAGCCTCGCGAACACCGGGGAGCTGTTTTTT
TRBV18	.	TRBJ1-4	CASSPPVYRAVDEKLFF	TGTGCCAGCTCACCACCCGTATACAGGGCTGTTGATGAAAAACTGTTTTTT
TRBV11-3	TRBD1	TRBJ2-1	CASTPGTDYNEQFF	TGTGCCAGCACCCCCGGGACAGATTACAATGAGCAGTTCTTC
TRBV9	.	TRBJ2-7	CASSVGTTTFANEQYF	TGTGCCAGCAGCGTAGGGACTACTACGTTCGCTAACGAGCAGTACTTC
TRBV5-1	.	TRBJ1-4	CASSPGHAPTNEKLFF	TGCGCCAGCAGTCCTGGACACGCTCCAACTAATGAAAAACTGTTTTTT
TRBV30	.	TRBJ2-7	CAWSEAGHYEQYF	TGTGCCTGGAGTGAGGCAGGACACTACGAGCAGTACTTC
TRBV2	.	TRBJ2-4	CASSEALQVLAKNIQYF	TGTGCCAGCAGTGAAGCGCTTCAGGTTTTAGCCAAAAACATTCAGTACTTC
TRBV7-6	TRBD2	TRBJ2-1	CASSSLGLAGTSYNEQFF	TGTGCCAGCAGCTCCCTAGGACTAGCGGGAACATCGTACAATGAGCAGTTCTTC
TRBV9	.	TRBJ2-3	CASSEDTDTQYF	TGTGCCAGCAGTGAGGACACAGATACGCAGTATTTT
TRBV28	.	TRBJ1-5	CATSKGTLGYQPQHF	TGTGCCACTTCGAAAGGGACTCTGGGTTATCAGCCCCAGCATTTT
TRBV6-4	.	TRBJ1-2	CASSEEQGDGYTF	TGTGCCAGCAGTGAGGAACAGGGTGATGGCTACACCTTC